The present entry profiles one T cell receptor beta chain with its context. Its antigen is still unknown. The treatment denotes: 15 to 20 received Ad26.COV2.S at low or high dose, single or two shots; 5 received placebo; per-sample allocation not given. Each sample was drawn 63 days after the first injection (of vaccine or placebo). This sample was included in a study of Ad26.COV2.S vaccination and SARS-CoV-2 variants. As for the study in general: In the study, Ad26.COV2.S was injected intramuscularly once, or twice 56 days apart.

The CDR3 runs to 14 residues. In germline, CDR1 is SGHTA, CDR2 FQGNSA. Between the trimmed V and J ends, which lost 3 bases and 2 bases, there was a span of 11 bases. General study results and limits: After vaccination, substantial breadth of spike-specific CD8+ and CD4+ responses was reported. Breadth and depth estimates from TCRs may understate total T cell responses.

Clones were sequenced by immunoSEQ multiplex PCR, and TCRdb holds only the in-frame ones, with some missing. The table includes about 320,000 clones, under 90% detected once. This TCR was sampled from a person between 18 and 65 years old who received the Ad26.COV2.S COVID-19 vaccine or a placebo. The chain is built from TRBV7-2 and TRBJ2-7; D is uncertain. The material sequenced was peripheral blood, taken in a trial of Ad26.COV2.S vaccine versus placebo. CDR3 DNA sequence: TGTGCCAGCAGCTTGGTAGGGTCTACCTACGAGCAGTACTTC. Its translation is CASSLVGSTYEQYF.